Each of the 22 T cell receptor beta chains below was sequenced from the same sample in a study of blood T cell repertoires in COVID-19. Measured with immunoSEQ multiplex PCR; TCRdb has only the in-frame clones, and not every one. The sample yields around 250,000 clones, approximately 90% seen once. Source material: PBMCs or T cells enriched from blood (not recorded which). These receptors were collected from a man between 50 and 59 years old who had been exposed to COVID-19.

The chain uses TRBV3-1 (or the pseudogene TRBV3-2) and TRBJ1-5; no definite D call. CDR1 is LGHDT and CDR2 is YNNKEL in the germline V gene (reference sequence). The CDR3 totals 15 residues. V was trimmed by 5 bases and J by 4 bases, leaving 15 bases between them. CDR3 in amino acids: CASSNTWEGNQPQHF. The CDR3 DNA reads TGTGCCAGCAGCAACACCTGGGAGGGTAATCAGCCCCAGCATTTT.

The CDR3 loop reads CASSTWTSGSMDTQYF. The CDR3 coding sequence is TGCGCCAGCAGCACTTGGACTAGCGGATCTATGGATACGCAGTATTTT. This sequence joins TRBV5-1 and TRBJ2-3; 10 bases line up with TRBD2. Looked up from germline, CDR1 is SGHRS and CDR2 is YFSETQ. The CDR3 length is 16 residues. The trim removed 4 bases at V and 6 bases at J, leaving 11 bases unmatched.

The chain recombines TRBV25-1 with TRBJ1-4; 8 bases match TRBD1. CDR3 size: 15 residues. The V gene end was trimmed by 5 bases and the J gene end by 4 bases; junction bases not matched to a gene: 6. The germline CDR1 and CDR2 sequences are MGHDK and SYGVNS. CDR3 residues: CASSNTGGLNEKLFF. In DNA, the CDR3 is TGTGCCAGCAGTAATACAGGGGGTCTTAATGAAAAACTGTTTTTT.

This chain connects TRBV5-1 to TRBJ1-2; 7 positions agree with TRBD1. From germline, CDR1 is SGHRS and CDR2 YFSETQ. The CDR3 is made up of 15 amino acids. J lost 4 bases, V lost 0 bases, and 6 bases had no gene match. This CDR3 is CASSLGGTDGYGYTF. DNA of the CDR3: TGCGCCAGCAGCTTGGGGGGGACAGATGGCTATGGCTACACCTTC.

This chain links TRBV5-1 with TRBJ2-7; 9 nucleotides line up with TRBD1. The J segment lost 8 bases and the V segment lost 4 bases, leaving 7 bases of the junction unmatched. From germline, CDR1 is SGHRS and CDR2 YFSETQ. The CDR3 runs to 13 residues. CDR3 residues: CASSGGQGGKQYF. For the CDR3, the DNA is TGCGCCAGCAGCGGGGGACAGGGCGGGAAGCAGTACTTC.

V gene TRBV7-9 combines with J gene TRBJ1-3, with D hard to call. The V gene's germline CDR1 is SEHNR and CDR2 FQNEAQ (reference sequence). This CDR3 comprises 14 residues. V shed 7 bases and J shed 2 bases, with 12 bases lying between them. As DNA, the CDR3 is TGTGCCAGCACCGAAGACGGGGCTGGAAACACCATATATTTT. This encodes CASTEDGAGNTIYF.

The CDR3 here is CASSPGQRNQPQHF. The CDR3 region has the DNA TGTGCCAGCAGTCCGGGACAGCGCAATCAGCCCCAGCATTTT. The chain is built from TRBV28 and TRBJ1-5; 7 nucleotides align to TRBD1. Germline V gene lookup returns CDR1 MDHEN and CDR2 SYDVKM. V lost 5 bases to trimming and J lost 2 bases; unmatched junction nucleotides: 3. The CDR3 is made up of 14 amino acids.

This clone has just one count. The chain combines TRBV2 with TRBJ2-1, with D possibly matching TRBD1 (5 bases). CDR1 is SNHLY and CDR2 is FYNNEI in the germline V gene. V dropped 6 bases and J dropped 2 bases, with 14 bases sitting between them. The CDR3 runs to 15 residues. The CDR3 DNA sequence: TGTGCCAGCAGAGTAGACAGTGGGGCCTACAATGAGCAGTTCTTC. Its protein product is CASRVDSGAYNEQFF.

J is TRBJ2-1 and V is TRBV5-8; TRBD2 might be the D (7 bases). CDR3 size: 15 residues. Germline loops: CDR1 SGHTS, CDR2 YDEGEE. V gave up 6 bases and J gave up 0 bases, with 13 bases separating them. Here the CDR3 DNA reads TGTGCCAGCACCCCTGGGGGGGCCTCCTACAATGAGCAGTTCTTC. It translates to CASTPGGASYNEQFF.

V and J are TRBV2 and TRBJ1-5; perhaps TRBD1 as D (6 bases). This CDR3 comprises 14 residues. Trimming shortened V by 6 bases and J by 2 bases, and 11 bases separated the two germline ends. From germline, CDR1 is SNHLY and CDR2 FYNNEI. The chain's CDR3 is CASRPGVGNQPQHF. CDR3 nucleotides: TGTGCCAGCAGGCCAGGGGTGGGCAATCAGCCCCAGCATTTT.

This chain uses TRBV28 with TRBJ1-1; 8 bases map to TRBD1. Germline CDR1 reads MDHEN; CDR2 reads SYDVKM. The V segment lost 5 bases and the J segment 4 bases; nucleotides outside the gene matches: 9. The CDR3 totals 15 residues. The CDR3 spells CASSAPGGAGTEAFF. CDR3 DNA: TGTGCCAGCAGTGCTCCAGGGGGCGCGGGCACTGAAGCTTTCTTT. The full variable domain, completed using reference TRBV28 and TRBJ1-1, is DVKVTQSSRYLVKRTGEKVFLECVQDMDHENMFWYRQDPGLGLRLIYFSYDVKMKEKGDIPEGYSVSREKKERFSLILESASTNQTSMYLCASSAPGGAGTEAFFGQGTRLTVV.

This clone was seen a single time. The chain uses TRBV2 and TRBJ1-1; D gene uncertain. Germline-derived CDR1 and CDR2 are SNHLY and FYNNEI. This CDR3 is 11 amino acids long. The V gene lost 4 bases and the J gene lost 3 bases, with 3 bases spanning the gap. The chain's CDR3 is CASSVYTEAFF. The CDR3 DNA reads TGTGCCAGCAGTGTATACACTGAAGCTTTCTTT.

The J gene is TRBJ2-3, the V gene TRBV27; 7 nucleotides line up with TRBD1. V lost 6 bases and J lost 3; bases outside the gene matches: 3. The CDR3 is made up of 13 amino acids. Per the germline V gene, CDR1 is MNHEY and CDR2 is SMNVEV (reference sequence). CDR3 bases: TGTGCCAGCAGACCGACAGGGACAGATACGCAGTATTTT. Translated, it gives CASRPTGTDTQYF.

This chain links TRBV5-4 with TRBJ1-1, with D maybe TRBD1 (6 bases). The CDR3 extends over 14 amino acids. Germline loops: CDR1 SGHNT, CDR2 YYREEE (reference sequence). The germline V and J ends were trimmed by 4 bases and 5 bases, with 15 bases remaining between them. The CDR3 sequence is CASSNRASGTEAFF. The CDR3 DNA follows: TGTGCCAGCAGCAACAGGGCTTCGGGGACTGAAGCTTTCTTT.

The CDR3, as DNA: TGCGCCAGCAGCTTGGTGTACACCATGAACACTGAAGCTTTCTTT. It translates to CASSLVYTMNTEAFF. The chain joins TRBV5-1 to TRBJ1-1; D is unresolved. The CDR3 covers 15 residues. Germline CDR1 and CDR2: SGHRS and YFSETQ. With 0 bases removed from V and 0 bases from J, the gap between germline ends came to 9 bases. The variable domain in full, completed from reference TRBV5-1 and TRBJ1-1, reads KAGVTQTPRYLIKTRGQQVTLSCSPISGHRSVSWYQQTPGQGLQFLFEYFSETQRNKGNFPGRFSGRQFSNSRSEMNVSTLELGDSALYLCASSLVYTMNTEAFFGQGTRLTVV.

The chain employs TRBV5-6 and TRBJ2-7; 10 bases match TRBD2. Germline V gene sequence: CDR1 SGHDT, CDR2 YYEEEE. The CDR3 runs to 17 residues. The V gene end was trimmed by 4 bases and the J gene end by 3 bases; junction bases not matched to a gene: 13. For the CDR3, the DNA is TGTGCCAGCAGCATCCTTAGCGGGGGGCCTCTCATCTACGAGCAGTACTTC. Translating gives CASSILSGGPLIYEQYF.

The chain recombines TRBV6-5 with TRBJ1-6, with D tentatively TRBD1 (5 bases). The germline V and J ends were trimmed by 7 bases and 7 bases, with 17 bases remaining between them. This CDR3 is 15 amino acids long. Germline CDR1 and CDR2: MNHEY and SVGAGI. In nucleotides, the CDR3 is TGTGCCAGCAACTTCTATGCAGGGTCAAATTCACCCCTCCACTTT. It yields the protein CASNFYAGSNSPLHF.

The chain uses TRBV5-1 and TRBJ1-1; D not certain. The germline CDR1 and CDR2 sequences are SGHRS and YFSETQ. The CDR3 length is 13 residues. V was cut by 2 bases and J by 3 bases, with 8 bases left in between. The CDR3 protein is CASSFTADTEAFF. The CDR3 coding sequence is TGCGCCAGCAGCTTTACGGCGGACACTGAAGCTTTCTTT.

This chain connects TRBV5-1 to TRBJ1-5; tentative D call: TRBD1 (6 bases). V dropped 0 bases and J dropped 2 bases, with 6 bases sitting between them. CDR1 is SGHRS and CDR2 is YFSETQ in the germline V gene. The CDR3 has 14 amino acids. CDR3 in amino acids: CASSLEGGNQPQHF. Here the CDR3 DNA reads TGCGCCAGCAGCTTGGAGGGGGGCAATCAGCCCCAGCATTTT.

The V and J genes are TRBV15 and TRBJ1-3; possibly TRBD1 for D (6 bases). This CDR3 has 20 residues. Per the germline V gene, CDR1 is LNHNV and CDR2 is YYDKDF (reference sequence). The V end was cut by 3 bases, the J end by 0 bases, with 24 bases between. CDR3 DNA: TGTGCCACCAGCAGCTCCAGGACAGCCTTGATTACCCCCTCTGGAAACACCATATATTTT. Its protein is CATSSSRTALITPSGNTIYF.

The chain uses TRBV5-1 and TRBJ2-5, with D perhaps matching TRBD1 (6 bases). This CDR3 has 15 amino acids. The V gene lost 4 bases and the J gene lost 1 base, with 14 bases spanning the gap. Germline V gene data show CDR1 as SGHRS and CDR2 as YFSETQ. The CDR3 coding sequence is TGCGCCAGCAGCCCGAGCCCAGGGGCCCAAGAGACCCAGTACTTC. Translated: CASSPSPGAQETQYF.

This rearrangement joins TRBV28 to TRBJ1-1; TRBD1 matches 8 bases. V was pared by 5 bases and J by 9 bases, with 11 bases of the junction left unmatched. The CDR3 has 14 residues. Germline loops: CDR1 MDHEN, CDR2 SYDVKM. This CDR3 is CASSHPTGGLKAFF. The CDR3, as DNA: TGTGCCAGCAGTCATCCTACAGGGGGATTGAAAGCTTTCTTT.